This passage covers 7 T cell receptor beta chains from one sample sequenced in a study of OX40 agonist ivuxolimab in advanced cancers. The protocol was immunoSEQ multiplex PCR, while the TCRdb copy is restricted to in-frame clones and leaves out a portion. Of roughly 43,000 clones listed, roughly four fifths are singletons. The sequencing used CD4+ or CD8+ T cells sorted from blood, collected in a trial of the OX40 agonist ivuxolimab. These receptors were collected from an adult with an advanced solid tumor such as melanoma, head and neck, liver or kidney cancer.

J is TRBJ1-2 and V is TRBV5-1, with D possibly TRBD1 on 6 matching bases. CDR3 length equals 15 residues. The V gene's germline CDR1 is SGHRS and CDR2 YFSETQ. The V and J ends lost 0 bases and 4 bases respectively, with 13 bases between them. DNA of the CDR3: TGCGCCAGCAGCTTGGAGGCGGACAGAATCTATGGCTACACCTTC. Amino acid sequence: CASSLEADRIYGYTF. The full variable domain, rest sourced from reference TRBV5-1 and TRBJ1-2, is KAGVTQTPRYLIKTRGQQVTLSCSPISGHRSVSWYQQTPGQGLQFLFEYFSETQRNKGNFPGRFSGRQFSNSRSEMNVSTLELGDSALYLCASSLEADRIYGYTFGSGTRLTVV.

This chain links TRBV5-1 with TRBJ1-4; D is perhaps TRBD1 (6 bases). V was pared by 0 bases and J by 5 bases, with 8 bases between. Per the germline V gene, CDR1 is SGHRS and CDR2 is YFSETQ. The CDR3 is made up of 14 amino acids. The CDR3 loop reads CASSLGQGNEKLFF. The DNA for the CDR3 is TGCGCCAGCAGCTTGGGGCAGGGGAATGAAAAACTGTTTTTT.

The CDR3: CASYDRALGYGYTF. Written as DNA, the CDR3 is TGTGCCAGCTACGACAGGGCACTGGGGTATGGCTACACCTTC. The V and J genes are TRBV6-5 and TRBJ1-2; 7 bases map to TRBD1. CDR1 is MNHEY and CDR2 is SVGAGI in the germline V gene. Trimming took 8 bases from V and 5 from J; bases not matched to a gene: 11. This CDR3 spans 14 amino acids.

V usage is TRBV7-2 and J usage is TRBJ1-1, with a weak D call TRBD1 (6 bases). This CDR3 contains 13 residues. Germline V CDR1 and CDR2: SGHTA, FQGNSA. The V gene lost 3 bases and the J gene lost 11 bases, with 16 bases spanning the gap. CDR3 amino acids: CASSFREQGLAFF. In DNA form, the CDR3 reads TGTGCCAGCAGCTTTCGAGAACAGGGATTGGCTTTCTTT.

This clone turned up a few times. The rearrangement joins TRBV18 to TRBJ1-3; no reliable D call. Trimming removed 3 bases from V and 4 bases from J, with 19 bases in between. The V gene's germline CDR1 is KGHSH and CDR2 LQKENI. The CDR3 is made up of 17 amino acids. In nucleotides, the CDR3 is TGTGCCAGCTCACCCGACGCGGGCCTTTCCTTAGGAAACACCATATATTTT. Its translation: CASSPDAGLSLGNTIYF.

V usage is TRBV27 and J usage is TRBJ1-4; 7 bases agree with TRBD1. The CDR3 extends over 15 amino acids. J was trimmed by 5 bases and V by 5 bases; bases with no gene match: 8. Germline V gene lookup returns CDR1 MNHEY and CDR2 SMNVEV (reference sequence). CDR3 protein: CASSPADRRNEKLFF. In DNA, the CDR3 is TGTGCCAGCAGTCCCGCGGACAGGCGAAATGAAAAACTGTTTTTT.

The V and J genes are TRBV27 and TRBJ2-3; maybe TRBD2 (6 bases). This CDR3 has 15 amino acids. Per the germline V gene, CDR1 is MNHEY and CDR2 is SMNVEV (reference sequence). V was shortened by 7 bases and J by 0 bases, with 14 bases between the two germline ends. DNA for the CDR3: TGTGCCAGCAACCGGGGACTCATTAGCACAGATACGCAGTATTTT. Its protein product is CASNRGLISTDTQYF.